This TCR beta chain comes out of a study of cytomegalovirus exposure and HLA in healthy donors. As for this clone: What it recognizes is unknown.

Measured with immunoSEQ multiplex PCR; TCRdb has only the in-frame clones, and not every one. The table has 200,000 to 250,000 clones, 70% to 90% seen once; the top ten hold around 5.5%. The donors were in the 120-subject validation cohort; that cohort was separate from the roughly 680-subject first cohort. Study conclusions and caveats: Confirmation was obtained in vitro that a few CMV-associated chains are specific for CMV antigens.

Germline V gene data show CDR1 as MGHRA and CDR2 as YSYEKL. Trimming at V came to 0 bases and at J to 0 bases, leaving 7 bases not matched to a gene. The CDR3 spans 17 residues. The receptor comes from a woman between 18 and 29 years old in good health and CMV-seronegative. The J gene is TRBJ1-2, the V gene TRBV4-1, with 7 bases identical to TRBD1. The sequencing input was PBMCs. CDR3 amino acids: CASSQDLRQGSNYGYTF. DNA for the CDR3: TGCGCCAGCAGCCAAGACCTACGACAGGGTTCTAACTATGGCTACACCTTC.